This is a list of T cell receptor beta chains from one sample in a study of shared clonotypes between healthy human individuals. Measured with immunoSEQ multiplex PCR; TCRdb has only the in-frame clones, and not every one. The sample carries more than 2,000,000 clones, roughly 92% recorded once. The sample was naive CD4+ T cells sorted from blood. The receptors originated from a man between 18 and 29 years old in good health. CDR3s include the opening cysteine and the closing phenylalanine or tryptophan. Each record gives: J gene, D gene, V gene, clone size, CDR3 DNA, CDR3 protein. D genes are given only for firm matches. A clone size is listed for some rows: how often the clone was seen (once, few, many), or a class if it is expanded.

TRBJ1-2 | NA | TRBV5-4 | NA | TGTGCCAGCAGCTTGACAGGGCGGGCGAATGGCTACACCTTC | CASSLTGRANGYTF
TRBJ2-5 | NA | TRBV6-1 | NA | TGTGCCAGCAGTTCGACTAGGCGGGAGACCCAGTACTTC | CASSSTRRETQYF
TRBJ1-1 | NA | TRBV6-6 | NA | TGTGCCAGCTTAACAGGCTGGGCGAACACTGAAGCTTTCTTT | CASLTGWANTEAFF
TRBJ1-5 | TRBD1 | TRBV27 | NA | TGTGCCAGTCGGACAGGCCTCAATCAGCCCCAGCATTTT | CASRTGLNQPQHF
TRBJ1-3 | NA | TRBV7-9 | once | TGTGCCAGCAGCACAATACCCCTGGAGCTCTCTGGAAACACCATATATTTT | CASSTIPLELSGNTIYF
TRBJ2-7 | NA | TRBV10-3 | NA | TGTGCCATCAATTCGGACAGAATAAGCTCCTACGAGCAGTACTTC | CAINSDRISSYEQYF
TRBJ2-3 | TRBD2 | TRBV4-2 | NA | TGTGCCAGCAGCCAACGGGGGGTTTTGGATCGCACAGATACGCAGTATTTT | CASSQRGVLDRTDTQYF
TRBJ2-7 | NA | TRBV11-2 | NA | TGTGCCAGCAGCTTCGGCAGAAACTCCTACGAGCAGTACTTC | CASSFGRNSYEQYF
TRBJ2-7 | TRBD1 | TRBV6-1 | NA | TGTGCCACTTCAGGGGGACAATTCTACGAGCAGTACTTC | CATSGGQFYEQYF
TRBJ1-1 | NA | TRBV10-2 | few | TGCGCCAGCAGTGAGATCGTTAGCAGTGAAGCTTTCTTT | CASSEIVSSEAFF
TRBJ1-4 | NA | TRBV5-1 | NA | TGCGCCAGCAGCACGTCTGCCGGGTCGGGTGAAAAACTGTTTTTT | CASSTSAGSGEKLFF
TRBJ2-5 | TRBD2 | TRBV29-1 | NA | TGCAGCGCCGCCCCTAGCGGAGAGACCCAGTACTTC | CSAAPSGETQYF
TRBJ1-6 | NA | TRBV21-1 | NA | TGTGCCAGCAGCAAAGAGGGGGCAGTACTAGGGTCACCCCTCCACTTT | CASSKEGAVLGSPLHF
TRBJ1-4 | TRBD1 | TRBV4-1 | few | TGCGCCAGCAGCCAAGATAAAGGGACAGGGGGGAAAAAACTGTTTTTT | CASSQDKGTGGKKLFF
TRBJ2-4 | TRBD1 | TRBV15 | NA | TGTGCCACCAGCACAGCTTCAACAGGGGGATTCGACAAAAACATTCAGTACTTC | CATSTASTGGFDKNIQYF
TRBJ2-7 | TRBD2 | TRBV28 | NA | TGTGCCAGCAGGAACCTTCCGGGACTAGCGGGAGGGCCCTACGAGCAGTACTTC | CASRNLPGLAGGPYEQYF
TRBJ2-2 | NA | TRBV6-5 | NA | TGTGCCAGCTCCCACGCCGGGGAGCTGTTTTTT | CASSHAGELFF
TRBJ1-5 | TRBD1 | TRBV19 | NA | TGTGCCAGTAGCTGGACAGGGTATAGCAATCAGCCCCAGCATTTT | CASSWTGYSNQPQHF
TRBJ2-2 | NA | TRBV7-7 | NA | TGTGCTAGCAGTTCTAGCACCGGGGAGCTGTTTTTT | CASSSSTGELFF
TRBJ1-1 | TRBD1 | TRBV4-3 | once | TGCGCCAGCAGCGATACAGGGGTGAACACTGAAGCTTTCTTT | CASSDTGVNTEAFF
TRBJ1-1 | NA | TRBV6-6 | once | TGTGCCAGCAGTTACTCGGTGTTCCAGAACACTGAAGCTTTCTTT | CASSYSVFQNTEAFF
TRBJ2-1 | NA | TRBV6-5 | NA | TGTGCCAGCAGTTATGGACAGTACAATGAGCAGTTCTTC | CASSYGQYNEQFF
TRBJ1-5 | NA | TRBV30 | NA | TGTGCCTGGAGTGGGGAGGCGCAGGCCCAGCATTTT | CAWSGEAQAQHF
TRBJ1-1 | TRBD1 | TRBV19 | NA | TGTGCCAGTAGTCGACAGGGGGTAAGGACTGAAGCTTTCTTT | CASSRQGVRTEAFF
TRBJ2-5 | TRBD2 | TRBV7-9 | once | TGTGCCAGCAGCAAACTAGCGGGGGTCCAAGAGACCCAGTACTTC | CASSKLAGVQETQYF
TRBJ2-1 | NA | TRBV18 | NA | TGTGCCAGCTCACCACAACGACAGCCCGCCGAGCAGTTCTTC | CASSPQRQPAEQFF
TRBJ1-1 | TRBD1 | TRBV6-5 | NA | TGTGCCAGCAGTCCGACCTGGACAGGGGAGACTGAAGCTTTCTTT | CASSPTWTGETEAFF
TRBJ2-7 | NA | TRBV5-1 | NA | TGCGCCAGCAGCGGGGGTTACGAGCAGTACTTC | CASSGGYEQYF
TRBJ2-5 | TRBD1 | TRBV11-2 | NA | TGTGCCAGCAGCTTCTCCGGGACAGGGGGGGAGACCCAGTACTTC | CASSFSGTGGETQYF
TRBJ2-7 | NA | TRBV19 | once | TGTGCCAGTAGTATAGATGGGGCTAGCGCCTCCTACGAGCAGTACTTC | CASSIDGASASYEQYF
TRBJ1-1 | TRBD1 | TRBV14 | NA | TGTGCCAGCAGCCAGTTAACAGGGGGCACTGAAGCTTTCTTT | CASSQLTGGTEAFF
TRBJ2-1 | NA | TRBV7-9 | NA | TGTGCCAGCAGCTTAGATATGAGCGGCCCGGGGGAGAAGCAGTTCTTC | CASSLDMSGPGEKQFF
TRBJ2-5 | TRBD2 | TRBV13 | once | TGTGCCAGCAGCGGCGGGAGTCAAGAGACCCAGTACTTC | CASSGGSQETQYF
TRBJ1-5 | NA | TRBV11-2 | NA | TGTGCCAGCAGCTTAACGAGCAATCAGCCCCAGCATTTT | CASSLTSNQPQHF
TRBJ1-6 | NA | TRBV18 | NA | TGTGCCAGCTCACCTCAGGATATTCTTCTAGGACATTATAATTCACCCCTCCACTTT | CASSPQDILLGHYNSPLHF
TRBJ2-3 | NA | TRBV4-2 | NA | TGTGCCAGCAGCCAAGGCGAGTCCAGCACAGATACGCAGTATTTT | CASSQGESSTDTQYF
TRBJ2-5 | NA | TRBV5-1 | NA | TGCGCCAGCAGCGCCACCGGGACACTACAAGAGACCCAGTACTTC | CASSATGTLQETQYF
TRBJ2-1 | NA | TRBV5-4 | NA | TGTGCCAGCAGCCCCGGCCTTTCCAATGAGCAGTTCTTC | CASSPGLSNEQFF
TRBJ2-1 | NA | TRBV7-3 | NA | TGTGCCAGCAGCTTAACGTCGGGGTCCTATGAGCAGTTCTTC | CASSLTSGSYEQFF
TRBJ1-1 | NA | TRBV19 | NA | TGTGCCAGTAGTATAGAAGGAATTAACACTGAAGCTTTCTTT | CASSIEGINTEAFF
TRBJ2-5 | NA | TRBV7-2 | NA | TGTGCCAGCAGCTTAGCGAGGCTCAGGCCTCCACAAGAGACCCAGTACTTC | CASSLARLRPPQETQYF
TRBJ1-2 | NA | TRBV7-6 | once | TGTGCCAGCAGCCCTTGGACGGGAGAGGGCTACACCTTC | CASSPWTGEGYTF
TRBJ1-1 | NA | TRBV7-2 | NA | TGTGCCAGCAGCCCGTCTTCGGGTCGATTATACACTGAAGCTTTCTTT | CASSPSSGRLYTEAFF
TRBJ2-7 | TRBD2 | TRBV28 | once | TGTGCCAGCAGCGCAGGGACTAGCGGTTCCTACGAGCAGTACTTC | CASSAGTSGSYEQYF
TRBJ1-6 | NA | TRBV6-6 | few | TGTGCCAGCAGTTACTCGACACTTGGGAATTCACCCCTCCACTTT | CASSYSTLGNSPLHF
TRBJ2-3 | NA | TRBV7-9 | NA | TGTGCCAGCGAACGGGCAGATACGCAGTATTTT | CASERADTQYF
TRBJ2-3 | TRBD2 | TRBV30 | NA | TGTGCCTGGAGGATAAAGGGACTAGCGGCAGATACGCAGTATTTT | CAWRIKGLAADTQYF
TRBJ1-2 | TRBD1 | TRBV28 | once | TGTGCCAGCTGTAGGACCCCAGGGGGCTATGGCTACACCTTC | CASCRTPGGYGYTF
TRBJ2-1 | TRBD1 | TRBV19 | NA | TGTGCCAGTAGTATCCGGACAGGGGGGCCTTATTATGAGCAGTTCTTC | CASSIRTGGPYYEQFF
TRBJ2-1 | NA | TRBV30 | NA | TGTGCCTGGAGCTTCGTCACCCATGAGCAGTTCTTC | CAWSFVTHEQFF
TRBJ1-2 | NA | TRBV28 | NA | TGTGCCAGCAGTTTTTCGAGACAGCCAAACTATGGCTACACCTTC | CASSFSRQPNYGYTF
TRBJ2-4 | NA | TRBV4-3 | once | TGCGCCAGCACCGCCATCAGGGTCGAAGCCAAAAACATTCAGTACTTC | CASTAIRVEAKNIQYF
TRBJ1-2 | TRBD1 | TRBV5-1 | NA | TGCGCCAGCAGCTCGGACAGGGATAGCTATGGCTACACCTTC | CASSSDRDSYGYTF
TRBJ2-7 | NA | TRBV7-9 | once | TGTGCCAGCAGCTTAGGGCAAACCTGGCAGTACTTC | CASSLGQTWQYF
TRBJ1-1 | NA | TRBV5-1 | NA | TGCGCCAGCAGCTTGGTTGGGGCGCGGACTGAAGCTTTCTTT | CASSLVGARTEAFF
TRBJ1-4 | NA | TRBV6-6 | NA | TGTGCCAGCAGCCCGGGTAATGAAAAACTGTTTTTT | CASSPGNEKLFF
TRBJ1-3 | NA | TRBV6-1 | NA | TGTGCCAGCAGTTCATGGAGGGGCTCTGGAAACACCATATATTTT | CASSSWRGSGNTIYF